These 27 T cell receptor beta chains originate from one sample sequenced in a study of T cells expressing NK-cell markers. Using the 5' RACE reads, TCRdb records one entry per CDR3 protein without DNA. This sample's clone table lists around 380,000 distinct CDR3 sequences. The sequenced sample consisted of blood T cells: a sorted CD56 or NKG2C T cell subset, CD4+ or CD8+ T cells, or bulk PBMC T cells (not recorded which). The receptors come from a woman in her fifties or sixties in good health.

This rearrangement joins TRBV21-1 to TRBJ2-7; no DNA is available, so the TRBD1 call from TCRdb remains unchecked. TRBV21-1 is a listed pseudogene. This CDR3 region has 15 residues. CDR3 sequence: CASSEDRVTSREQYF.

The J gene is TRBJ2-5, the V gene TRBV29-1; checking the TCRdb D call of TRBD1 is not possible without DNA. Germline V gene data show CDR1 as SQVTM and CDR2 as ANQGSEA. The CDR3 has 15 amino acids. The CDR3 spells CSAPGQGFSLETQYF.

The chain carries TRBV20-1 and TRBJ2-1; TCRdb designates TRBD1, a call that cannot be tested without DNA. The CDR3 runs to 12 residues. Germline loops: CDR1 DFQATT, CDR2 SNEGSKA (reference sequence). CDR3: CSVGAGSNEQFF.

This chain connects TRBV2 to TRBJ2-1; TCRdb designates TRBD2, a call that cannot be tested without DNA. CDR1 and CDR2 from the germline V gene are SNHLY and FYNNEI. This CDR3 has 13 amino acids. The CDR3 here is CASRASGRREQFF.

The chain is built from TRBV6-5 and TRBJ2-6; TCRdb reports TRBD1, a call that lacks DNA to check it against. Germline V gene data show CDR1 as MNHEY and CDR2 as SVGAGI. CDR3 length: 17 residues. CDR3 sequence reads: CASSYSFPGSGANVLTF.

The rearrangement joins TRBV12-3 or TRBV12-4 to TRBJ2-3. The CDR3 consists of 16 residues. This CDR3 reads CASSYLRGTSTDTQYF.

The chain employs TRBV4-2 and TRBJ2-2; TCRdb reports TRBD1, a call that lacks DNA to check it against. This CDR3 has 16 residues. The germline V gene has CDR1 LGHNA and CDR2 YNFKEQ. The CDR3 spells CASSLGETVNTGELFF.

The V call is TRBV13, the J call TRBJ2-7; TCRdb proposes TRBD2, but this gene call is untestable without DNA. Germline values: CDR1 PRHDT, CDR2 FYEKMQ (reference sequence). The CDR3 is made up of 14 amino acids. CDR3 region: CASSSPDGEDEQYF.

The V gene is TRBV9, the J gene TRBJ2-7; the D call from TCRdb, TRBD1, cannot be confirmed without DNA. Germline assignment: CDR1 SGDLS and CDR2 YYNGEE. The CDR3 has 15 residues. The CDR3 here is CASSVGHNNPHEQYF.

The rearrangement uses TRBV12-3 or TRBV12-4 and TRBJ1-6. CDR3 length equals 12 residues. This CDR3 is CASQGNNSPLHF.

The CDR3 is CASSHYPWAGERDEQFF. V gene TRBV14 combines with J gene TRBJ2-1; checking the TCRdb D call of TRBD1 is not possible without DNA. Germline-derived CDR1 and CDR2 are SGHDN and FVKESK. The CDR3 consists of 17 residues.

The chain is built from TRBV4-1 and TRBJ1-6. CDR1 is MGHRA, CDR2 YSYEKL, per germline. This CDR3 is 16 amino acids long. The CDR3 region is CASMRTLDRILSPLHF.

V is TRBV11-2 and J is TRBJ2-2; the D call from TCRdb, TRBD1, cannot be confirmed without DNA. In germline, CDR1 is SGHAT, CDR2 FQNNGV. The CDR3 is made up of 16 amino acids. CDR3 sequence: CASSLVRTVNTGELFF.

The chain carries TRBV6-1 and TRBJ1-1. Germline V gene sequence: CDR1 MNHNS, CDR2 SASEGT. This CDR3 is built from 15 residues. The CDR3 region is CASSGMTGLNTEAFF.

V and J are TRBV7-2 and TRBJ2-2. The germline gives CDR1 SGHTA, CDR2 FQGNSA. This CDR3 comprises 12 residues. The CDR3 spells CASSLRIGELFF.

This chain links TRBV7-9 with TRBJ1-2. Germline V gene data show CDR1 as SEHNR and CDR2 as FQNEAQ (reference sequence). The length of the CDR3 is 18 residues. The CDR3 sequence is CASSLGSADPDSNYGYTF.

The CDR3 here is CASSLVQGQNTEAFF. This rearrangement joins TRBV7-8 to TRBJ1-1; TCRdb names TRBD1, which stays unverified in the absence of DNA. From germline, CDR1 is SGHVS and CDR2 FQNEAQ. This CDR3 spans 15 amino acids. The entire variable domain, with the rest obtained from reference TRBV7-8 and TRBJ1-1, is as follows: GAGVSQSPRYKVAKRGQDVALRCDPISGHVSLFWYQQALGQGPEFLTYFQNEAQLDKSGLPSDRFFAERPEGSVSTLKIQRTQQEDSAVYLCASSLVQGQNTEAFFGQGTRLTVV.

The chain is built from TRBV20-1 and TRBJ2-3. Germline CDR1 is DFQATT and CDR2 is SNEGSKA (reference sequence). The CDR3 totals 12 residues. CDR3 sequence reads: CAPTKFKDTQYF.

The CDR3: CASSQERLAGGPNEQFF. This chain links TRBV14 with TRBJ2-1; there is no DNA to check the TCRdb D call of TRBD2. Germline CDR1 reads SGHDN; CDR2 reads FVKESK. The CDR3 loop spans 17 amino acids.

The chain combines TRBV2 with TRBJ1-3. There are 13 residues in the CDR3. Germline V gene lookup returns CDR1 SNHLY and CDR2 FYNNEI. The CDR3: CATQGFSGNTIYF. The whole variable domain, remainder taken from reference TRBV2 and TRBJ1-3, is EPEVTQTPSHQVTQMGQEVILRCVPISNHLYFYWYRQILGQKVEFLVSFYNNEISEKSEIFDDQFSVERPDGSNFTLKIRSTKLEDSAMYFCATQGFSGNTIYFGEGSWLTVV.

The chain carries TRBV10-1 and TRBJ2-1; TCRdb's D gene call, TRBD2, goes unchecked for lack of DNA. The CDR3 consists of 16 residues. Per the germline V gene, CDR1 is WNHNN and CDR2 is SYGVQD (reference sequence). The CDR3: CASSRSGGLSYNEQFF.

J is TRBJ1-1 and V is TRBV12-3 or TRBV12-4; TCRdb indicates TRBD1, and absent DNA this call remains unverified. The CDR3 sequence is 14 residues long. CDR3 residues: CASTLRGTHTEAFF.

The chain couples TRBV3-1 to TRBJ2-1. This CDR3 has 13 residues. Germline values: CDR1 LGHDT, CDR2 YNNKEL (reference sequence). The CDR3 here is CASSQGGLFEQFF.

The rearrangement links TRBV20-1 to TRBJ2-1; TCRdb's D gene call, TRBD1, goes unchecked for lack of DNA. Germline V gene sequence: CDR1 DFQATT, CDR2 SNEGSKA (reference sequence). This CDR3 has 13 residues. The CDR3 loop reads CSATHEWGNEQFF.

The V gene is TRBV14, the J gene TRBJ2-7; the TCRdb call, TRBD2, lacks DNA for checking. The CDR3 sequence is 15 residues long. CDR1 SGHDN and CDR2 FVKESK come from the germline V gene. CDR3 amino acids: CASSPIGGVAYEQYF.

The chain has TRBV12-3 or TRBV12-4 and TRBJ1-1; TCRdb returns TRBD1, unconfirmable since there is no DNA. The CDR3 length is 15 residues. The CDR3 is CASIFRRQGDTEAFF.

The rearrangement uses TRBV3-1 and TRBJ2-5; TCRdb's D call of TRBD1 is untestable without DNA. Germline CDR1 and CDR2: LGHDT and YNNKEL (reference sequence). CDR3 length: 16 amino acids. The CDR3 protein is CASSLSPGLTRETQYF.